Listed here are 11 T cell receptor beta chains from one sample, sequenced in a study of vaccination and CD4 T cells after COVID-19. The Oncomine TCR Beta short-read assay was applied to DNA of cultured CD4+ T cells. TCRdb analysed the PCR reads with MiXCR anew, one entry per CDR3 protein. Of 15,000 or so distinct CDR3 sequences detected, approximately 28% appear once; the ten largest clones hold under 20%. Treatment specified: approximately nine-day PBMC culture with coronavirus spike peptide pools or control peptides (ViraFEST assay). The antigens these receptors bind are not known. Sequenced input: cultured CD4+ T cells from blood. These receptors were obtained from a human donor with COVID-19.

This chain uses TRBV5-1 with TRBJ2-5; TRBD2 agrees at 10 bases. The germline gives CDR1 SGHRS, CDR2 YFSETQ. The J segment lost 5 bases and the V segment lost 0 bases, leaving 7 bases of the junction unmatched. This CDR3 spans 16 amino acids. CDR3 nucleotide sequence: TGCGCCAGCAGCTTGGGCCAGCGGGGGGGCCTTGAGACCCAGTACTTC. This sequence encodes CASSLGQRGGLETQYF.

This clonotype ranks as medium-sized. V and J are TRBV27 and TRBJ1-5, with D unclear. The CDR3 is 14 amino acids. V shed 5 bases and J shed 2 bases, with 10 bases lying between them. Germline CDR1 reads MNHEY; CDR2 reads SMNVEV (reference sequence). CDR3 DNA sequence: TGTGCCAGCAGTGGGGTAGCGGGCAATCAGCCCCAGCATTTT. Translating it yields CASSGVAGNQPQHF.

For the CDR3, the DNA is TGTGCCAGCAGAGAACGTTTATACAATGAGCAGTTCTTC. Translation gives CASRERLYNEQFF. This chain uses TRBV6-1 with TRBJ2-1; D call uncertain. The CDR3 is made up of 13 amino acids. Trimming took 6 bases from V and 4 from J, leaving 10 bases between them. Per germline, CDR1 MNHNS and CDR2 SASEGT.

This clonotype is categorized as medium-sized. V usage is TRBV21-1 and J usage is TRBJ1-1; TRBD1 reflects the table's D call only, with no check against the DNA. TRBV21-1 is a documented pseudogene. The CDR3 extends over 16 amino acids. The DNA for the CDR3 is TGTGCCAGCAGCCCCCCGGTGGACAGCATGAACACTGAAGCTTTCTTT. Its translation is CASSPPVDSMNTEAFF.

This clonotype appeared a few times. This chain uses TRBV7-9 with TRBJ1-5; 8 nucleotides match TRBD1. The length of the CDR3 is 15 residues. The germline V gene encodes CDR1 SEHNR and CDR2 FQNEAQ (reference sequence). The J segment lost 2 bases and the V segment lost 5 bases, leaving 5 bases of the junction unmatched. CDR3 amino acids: CASSNQGAGNQPQHF. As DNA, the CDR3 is TGTGCCAGCAGCAACCAGGGGGCTGGCAATCAGCCCCAGCATTTT.

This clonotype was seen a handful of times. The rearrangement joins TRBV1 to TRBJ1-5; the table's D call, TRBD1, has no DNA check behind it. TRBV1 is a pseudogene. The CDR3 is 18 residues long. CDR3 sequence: CTSSQTGQGGFSNQPQHF. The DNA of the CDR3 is TGCACCAGCAGCCAAACTGGACAGGGGGGATTTAGCAATCAGCCCCAGCATTTT.

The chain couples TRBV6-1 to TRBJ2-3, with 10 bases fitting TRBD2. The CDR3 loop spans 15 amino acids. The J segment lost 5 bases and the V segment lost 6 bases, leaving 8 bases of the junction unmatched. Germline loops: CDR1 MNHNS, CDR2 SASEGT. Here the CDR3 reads CASRRSGGGGDTQYF. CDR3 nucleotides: TGTGCCAGCAGACGGAGCGGGGGGGGTGGAGATACGCAGTATTTT.

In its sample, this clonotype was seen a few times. CDR3 sequence: CSARDGTLYGYTF. The CDR3 bases are TGCAGTGCTAGAGACGGGACACTCTATGGCTACACCTTC. The chain carries TRBV20-1 and TRBJ1-2, with TRBD1 as a possible D gene (6 bases). The V gene lost 0 bases and the J gene lost 4 bases, with 9 bases spanning the gap. Germline lookup yields CDR1 DFQATT and CDR2 SNEGSKA (reference sequence). CDR3 length equals 13 residues.

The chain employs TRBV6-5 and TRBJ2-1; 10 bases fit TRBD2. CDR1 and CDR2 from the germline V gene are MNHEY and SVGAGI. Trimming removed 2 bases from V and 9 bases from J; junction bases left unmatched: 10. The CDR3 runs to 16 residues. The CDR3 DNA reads TGTGCCAGCAGTTACGCGAGCGGGGGGGCCAGAAGTGAGCAGTTCTTC. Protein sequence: CASSYASGGARSEQFF.

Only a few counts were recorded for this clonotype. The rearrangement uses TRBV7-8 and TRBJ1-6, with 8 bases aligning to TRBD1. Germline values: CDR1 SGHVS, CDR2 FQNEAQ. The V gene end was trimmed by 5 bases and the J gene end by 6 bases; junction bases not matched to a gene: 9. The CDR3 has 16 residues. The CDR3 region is CASSVPGQGPNSPLHF. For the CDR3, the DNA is TGTGCCAGCAGCGTACCTGGACAGGGCCCTAATTCACCCCTCCACTTT.

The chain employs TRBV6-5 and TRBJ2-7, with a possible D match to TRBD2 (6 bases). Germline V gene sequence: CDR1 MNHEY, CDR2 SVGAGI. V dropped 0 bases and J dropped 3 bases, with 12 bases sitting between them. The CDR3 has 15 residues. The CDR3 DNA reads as TGTGCCAGCAGTTACTCGACTGGGAGGAACTACGAGCAGTACTTC. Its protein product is CASSYSTGRNYEQYF.